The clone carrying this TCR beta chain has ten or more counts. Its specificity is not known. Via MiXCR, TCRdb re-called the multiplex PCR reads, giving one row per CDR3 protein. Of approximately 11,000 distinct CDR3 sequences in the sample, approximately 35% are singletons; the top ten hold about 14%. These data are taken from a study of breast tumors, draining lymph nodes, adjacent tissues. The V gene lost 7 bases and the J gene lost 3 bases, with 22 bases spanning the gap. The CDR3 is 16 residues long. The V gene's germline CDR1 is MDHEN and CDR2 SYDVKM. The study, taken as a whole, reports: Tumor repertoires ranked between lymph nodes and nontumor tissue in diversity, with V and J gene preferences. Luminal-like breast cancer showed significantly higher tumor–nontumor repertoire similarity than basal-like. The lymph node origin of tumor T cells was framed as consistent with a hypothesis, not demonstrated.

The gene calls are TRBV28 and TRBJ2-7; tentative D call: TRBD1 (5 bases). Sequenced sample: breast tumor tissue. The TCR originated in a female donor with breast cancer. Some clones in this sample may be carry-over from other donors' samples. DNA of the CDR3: TGTGCCAGCACCACAGTGAGGCAGGGTATTAGCTACGAGCAGTACTTC. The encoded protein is CASTTVRQGISYEQYF.